This TCR beta chain was observed in a study of control samples from healthy donors and cancer patients. Germline values: CDR1 SGHNT, CDR2 YYREEE (reference sequence). The trim removed 4 bases at V and 2 bases at J, leaving 10 bases unmatched. The CDR3 length is 17 residues. Sequencing used immunoSEQ multiplex PCR; TCRdb keeps in-frame clones, though not all of them. Of under 300,000 clones in the sample, 82% were seen once. The rearrangement joins TRBV5-4 to TRBJ2-2; 8 positions agree with TRBD1. This sequence was found in a woman in her sixties or seventies with lung cancer. The source material was PBMCs. The CDR3 reads CASSQGGAGGNTGELFF. The CDR3 DNA is TGTGCCAGCAGCCAGGGGGGTGCAGGGGGCAACACCGGGGAGCTGTTTTTT.